The rows below give T cell receptor beta chains drawn from one sample of a study of cytomegalovirus exposure and HLA in healthy donors. Sequencing was performed with immunoSEQ multiplex PCR; in TCRdb, only in-frame clones are kept and a portion is missing. The repertoire holds about 160,000 clones, approximately 90% seen once, with 0.85% in the top ten. The specimen was PBMCs. The receptors shown here come from a woman aged 30 to 39 in good health and CMV-seronegative. Both conserved end residues are part of each CDR3. A D gene is named only where the DNA matches it firmly. Some rows have no size entry. The others give once, few or many, or a class for an expanded clone.

j_call,clone_size,cdr3_length,v_call,d_call,cdr3_aa,cdr3_nt
TRBJ1-3,.,15,TRBV15,.,CATSRGLGEENTIYF,TGTGCCACCAGCAGAGGCTTAGGGGAGGAAAACACCATATATTTT
TRBJ2-5,.,15,TRBV5-4,TRBD2,CASSFLRGGQETQYF,TGTGCCAGCAGCTTTTTGCGGGGGGGCCAAGAGACCCAGTACTTC
TRBJ2-3,.,14,TRBV6-5,.,CASSYSAASDTQYF,TGTGCCAGCAGTTACTCGGCGGCTAGCGATACGCAGTATTTT
TRBJ2-7,.,15,TRBV7-2,TRBD1,CASSPYGTGAFEQYF,TGTGCCAGCAGCCCTTACGGGACAGGCGCCTTCGAGCAGTACTTC
TRBJ1-4,.,14,TRBV6-1,.,CASSEGSGAEKLFF,TGTGCCAGCAGTGAAGGGTCAGGGGCCGAAAAACTGTTTTTT
TRBJ2-5,.,13,TRBV7-2,.,CASSLQLQETQYF,TGTGCCAGCAGCTTACAACTACAAGAGACCCAGTACTTC
TRBJ2-1,.,14,TRBV5-1,.,CASSLREAFDEQFF,TGCGCCAGCAGCTTAAGAGAAGCGTTCGATGAGCAGTTCTTC
TRBJ2-7,.,13,TRBV6-5,.,CASTERLASEQYF,TGTGCCAGCACGGAGAGGCTGGCCAGCGAGCAGTACTTC
TRBJ2-1,.,17,TRBV2,.,CASSAPLQGHHRNEQFF,TGTGCCAGCAGTGCACCACTCCAGGGACACCACCGCAATGAGCAGTTCTTC
TRBJ2-7,.,12,TRBV5-1,.,CASSGQVYEQYF,TGCGCCAGCAGCGGGCAGGTCTACGAGCAGTACTTC
TRBJ2-2,.,15,TRBV28,TRBD2,CASRTSGSNTGELFF,TGTGCCAGCAGAACTAGCGGGAGTAACACCGGGGAGCTGTTTTTT
TRBJ2-2,.,14,TRBV5-1,.,CASHGQGNTGELFF,TGCGCCTCTCACGGGCAGGGAAACACCGGGGAGCTGTTTTTT
TRBJ2-2,.,16,TRBV7-2,.,CASRVGGASNTGELFF,TGTGCCAGCAGAGTGGGGGGAGCCAGTAACACCGGGGAGCTGTTTTTT
TRBJ2-3,.,16,TRBV18,TRBD1,CASSPPTGTAPDTQYF,TGTGCCAGCTCACCACCGACAGGGACCGCACCAGATACGCAGTATTTT
TRBJ1-2,.,12,TRBV2,TRBD1,CAPITGVGGYTF,TGTGCCCCTATCACAGGGGTCGGTGGCTACACCTTC
TRBJ2-1,.,14,TRBV6-1,.,CASTETVSYNEQFF,TGTGCCAGCACGGAGACTGTATCCTACAATGAGCAGTTCTTC
TRBJ2-7,.,16,TRBV6-5,.,CASSYSGVAATYEQYF,TGTGCCAGCAGTTACTCCGGGGTAGCGGCTACCTACGAGCAGTACTTC
TRBJ2-7,.,14,TRBV5-1,TRBD1,CASSWDRIYYEQYF,TGCGCCAGCAGCTGGGACAGGATTTACTACGAGCAGTACTTC
TRBJ2-3,once,16,TRBV30,TRBD2,CASDGASGRVPDTQYF,TGTGCTAGTGACGGAGCTAGCGGGAGAGTCCCAGATACGCAGTATTTT
TRBJ2-5,once,15,TRBV14,.,CASSQDISRVETQYF,TGTGCCAGCAGCCAAGATATTTCTAGAGTTGAGACCCAGTACTTC
TRBJ1-1,.,14,TRBV5-1,TRBD1,CASRQGASNTEAFF,TGCGCCAGCAGACAGGGGGCATCGAACACTGAAGCTTTCTTT
TRBJ1-1,.,15,TRBV29-1,TRBD1,CSVRTGLEGNTEAFF,TGCAGCGTCCGGACAGGGCTAGAGGGGAACACTGAAGCTTTCTTT
TRBJ1-1,.,18,TRBV18,TRBD1,CASSPLGRVDRADTEAFF,TGTGCCAGCTCACCACTGGGACGGGTTGACAGGGCGGACACTGAAGCTTTCTTT
TRBJ1-2,.,15,TRBV5-4,TRBD1,CASSFQTGGLYGYTF,TGTGCCAGCAGCTTTCAGACAGGGGGCCTCTATGGCTACACCTTC
TRBJ1-1,.,17,TRBV2,.,CASSDHGRGGRDTEAFF,TGTGCCAGCAGTGACCACGGACGGGGCGGGAGGGACACTGAAGCTTTCTTT
TRBJ2-3,.,13,TRBV12-5,TRBD2,CASGLTSVDTQYF,TGTGCTAGTGGTTTGACTAGCGTGGATACGCAGTATTTT
TRBJ2-7,few,14,TRBV7-8,TRBD2,CASSLLAGVYEQYF,TGTGCCAGCAGCTTATTAGCGGGGGTGTACGAGCAGTACTTC
TRBJ1-2,.,15,TRBV15,.,CATSRDRTISRGYTF,TGTGCCACCAGCAGAGATCGGACAATCTCGCGGGGCTACACCTTC
TRBJ2-5,.,15,TRBV5-1,TRBD2,CASSLGGRNQETQYF,TGCGCCAGCAGCTTGGGCGGGAGGAACCAAGAGACCCAGTACTTC